These 9 T cell receptor beta chains originate from one sample sequenced in a study. Using its own MiXCR run on the 5' RACE reads, TCRdb lists one record per CDR3 protein. Of about 62,000 distinct CDR3 sequences listed, 30% are singletons. The sequenced sample consisted of tumor-infiltrating naive CD4+ T cells sorted from the breast tumor. Stated subset: naive CD4+ T cells, CD4+CD45RA+CD25-. Receptors originate from a female donor with breast cancer.

J is TRBJ1-2 and V is TRBV2; D perhaps matches TRBD1 (6 bases). The germline CDR1 and CDR2 sequences are SNHLY and FYNNEI. Trimming left V 4 bases short and J 1 base short, with 7 bases between. CDR3 length: 13 residues. For the CDR3, the DNA is TGTGCCAGCAGTGGACAGGTTAACTATGGCTACACCTTC. It codes for CASSGQVNYGYTF.

This chain joins TRBV20-1 and TRBJ2-5; 10 bases are shared with TRBD2. CDR1 is DFQATT and CDR2 is SNEGSKA in the germline V gene (reference sequence). Germline trimming cut 2 bases from V and 5 bases from J; bases unmatched to any gene: 2. The CDR3 contains 13 residues. The CDR3 DNA reads as TGCAGTGCTAGACTAGCGGGAGTTGAGACCCAGTACTTC. This encodes CSARLAGVETQYF.

This clonotype has a handful of counts. An end of the junction does not agree with germline; a read error may underlie this. The rearrangement uses TRBV6-2 or TRBV6-3 and TRBJ2-7; possibly TRBD2 for D (7 bases). In germline, CDR1 is MNHEY, CDR2 SVGEGT. This CDR3 has 15 residues. DNA of the CDR3: TGTGCCGGCAGTTACTGGGGGGGGGCATCGGACGAGCAGTACTTC. Amino acid sequence: CAGSYWGGASDEQYF.

With regard to this clonotype: Germline is not matched at one junction end, which may reflect a read error. This sequence joins TRBV4-1 and TRBJ2-2; 7 bases agree with TRBD2. Germline V lookup: CDR1 MGHRA, CDR2 YSYEKL. The CDR3 sequence is 18 residues long. The CDR3 DNA sequence: TGCGCCAGCAGAACTCCCGAGGGAGGGGAAAAGAACACCGGGGAGCTGTCTTTT. Amino acid sequence: CASRTPEGGEKNTGELSF.

This clonotype was detected a few times. This sequence joins TRBV5-6 and TRBJ2-4; D may be TRBD1 or TRBD2 (5 bases each). The V end was cut by 0 bases, the J end by 2 bases, with 6 bases between. The CDR3 has 14 amino acids. CDR1 SGHDT and CDR2 YYEEEE come from the germline V gene. CDR3 coding DNA: TGTGCCAGCAGCTTGGCGGGACCCAAAAACATTCAGTACTTC. Translating gives CASSLAGPKNIQYF.

This clonotype has just a few counts. One junction end does not reproduce the germline sequence, and a read error may be involved. V and J are TRBV5-1 and TRBJ2-5; 8 nucleotides agree with TRBD2. Germline CDR1 is SGHRS and CDR2 is YFSETQ. The CDR3 consists of 15 residues. For the CDR3, the DNA is TGCGCCGGCAGCTCGACCGGGGGGGCGGGAGAGACCCAGTACTTC. It yields the protein CAGSSTGGAGETQYF.

This clonotype was recorded at least ten times. The chain uses TRBV7-2 and TRBJ1-2; a possible D gene is TRBD1 (6 bases). Germline V gives CDR1 SGHTA, CDR2 FQGNSA. The CDR3 totals 13 residues. V lost 4 bases, J lost 2 bases, and 8 bases lay in between. In DNA form, the CDR3 reads TGTGCCAGCAGCTCAGGACAGAACTATGGCTACACCTTC. This encodes CASSSGQNYGYTF.

This clonotype was observed at least ten times. The rearrangement links TRBV7-2 to TRBJ2-2, with D possibly being TRBD2 (5 bases). CDR1 is SGHTA, CDR2 FQGNSA, per germline. Trimming stripped 3 bases from V and 3 bases from J, with 8 bases between. The CDR3 spans 14 residues. As DNA, the CDR3 is TGTGCCAGCAGCTTTGGCGGGTACACCGGGGAGCTGTTTTTT. Its translation is CASSFGGYTGELFF.

This chain joins TRBV29-1 and TRBJ1-2, with TRBD1 identical over 7 bases. Germline CDR1 SQVTM, CDR2 ANQGSEA. V trimming: 5 bases; J trimming: 3 bases; junction bases outside the gene matches: 6. The CDR3 is 13 residues long. The CDR3 sequence: CSVYRDSDYGYTF. CDR3 sequence (DNA): TGCAGCGTTTACCGGGACAGTGACTATGGCTACACCTTC.